Listed below are T cell receptor beta chains from one sample, sequenced in a study of early T cells in non-severe SARS-CoV-2 infection. Each CDR3 protein gets one entry after TCRdb re-called the 5' RACE reads with MiXCR. This table holds about 110,000 distinct CDR3 sequences, 12% found once. The specimen was whole blood. The origin of the receptors is an adult who was a healthcare worker with PCR-confirmed SARS-CoV-2 infection or an uninfected control (not recorded which). CDR3s leave out the opening cysteine and the closing phenylalanine or tryptophan. Where a row states a size, it is once, few, many or the class of an expanded clone; other rows omit it.

V	size	CDR3
TRBV28	many	ASSLTSGAQY
TRBV7-3	.	ASSLQGTTFYNEQF
TRBV6-5	few	ASSYSTGNTEAF
TRBV7-9	few	ASSRRDRVDGYT
TRBV25-1	.	ASSVEAGQPYEQY
TRBV2	many	ASQTGGRATGELF
TRBV28	many	ASRGTGILGELF
TRBV29-1	many	SVVLHRQGATEAF
TRBV6-5	many	ASSYSWQGKNEQF
TRBV6-6	few	ASAPPGQGIWQPQH
TRBV5-6	.	ASSLGQGSNEQY
TRBV3-1	.	ASSQDLAGSAETQY
TRBV15	.	ATSRERARGEKLF
TRBV10-3	.	AIRPPVGQGATEAF
TRBV28	many	ASSLWRGNEQF
TRBV7-2	few	ASSLWGQGGNTEAF
TRBV7-2	few	ASSPSYRLNTEAF
TRBV7-9	many	ASSFGSREAF
TRBV4-1	few	ASSQDPLLATELF
TRBV12-3/TRBV12-4	few	ASSLGSLSSQPQH
TRBV4-1	.	ASSQEGYYNEQF
TRBV2	many	ASSEVDIDLGTQY